This T cell receptor beta chain was retrieved from a study of vaccination effects on CD4 cells after COVID-19. In regard to this clone: Its antigen is not known.

Viral peptide pool expansion of antigen-specific CD4+ T cells preceded sequencing in the ViraFEST assay. Having been cultured for around nine days, the cells underwent CD4+ T cell isolation. Each well held a few million PBMC cultured with approximately 9.7 ug/ml peptides and 9.5 to 10 IU/ml IL-2. Repertoires were generated with immunoSEQ multiplex PCR, while TCRdb's copy carries only in-frame clones and drops some. The sample yields about 60,000 clones, about four fifths seen once. This clonotype originated in a human donor who received a COVID-19 vaccine. The sample here was CD4+ T cells from PBMCs cultured with HCoV-229E spike peptides, taken before COVID-19 vaccination.

CDR3 region: CASSLGTGNQPQHF. CDR3 in DNA: TGTGCCAGCAGCTTGGGGACAGGGAATCAGCCCCAGCATTTT. The chain carries TRBV5-8 and TRBJ1-5; 8 bases map to TRBD1. Unmatched junction bases numbered 0, after V lost 0 bases and J lost 4 bases. The CDR3 loop spans 14 amino acids. The germline gives CDR1 SGHTS, CDR2 YDEGEE.